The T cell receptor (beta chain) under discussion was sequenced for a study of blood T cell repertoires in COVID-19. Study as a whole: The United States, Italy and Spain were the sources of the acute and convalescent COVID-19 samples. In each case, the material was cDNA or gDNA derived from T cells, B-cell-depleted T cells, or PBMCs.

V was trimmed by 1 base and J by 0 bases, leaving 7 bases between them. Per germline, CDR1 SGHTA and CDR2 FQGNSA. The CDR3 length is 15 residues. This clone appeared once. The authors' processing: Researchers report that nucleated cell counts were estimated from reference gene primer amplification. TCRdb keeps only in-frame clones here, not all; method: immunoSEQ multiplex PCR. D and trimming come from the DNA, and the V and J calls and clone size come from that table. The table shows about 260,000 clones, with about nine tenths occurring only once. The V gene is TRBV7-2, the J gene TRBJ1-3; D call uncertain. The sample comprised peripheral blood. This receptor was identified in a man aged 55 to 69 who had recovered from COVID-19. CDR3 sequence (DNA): TGTGCCAGCAGCTTAGAGTCCAGCTCTGGAAACACCATATATTTT. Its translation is CASSLESSSGNTIYF.